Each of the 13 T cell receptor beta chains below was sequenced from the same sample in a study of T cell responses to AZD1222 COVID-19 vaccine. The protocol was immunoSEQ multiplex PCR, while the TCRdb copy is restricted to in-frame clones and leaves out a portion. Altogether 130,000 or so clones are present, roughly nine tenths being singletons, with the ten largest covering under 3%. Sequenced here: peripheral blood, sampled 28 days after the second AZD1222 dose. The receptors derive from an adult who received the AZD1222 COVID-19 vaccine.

The CDR3 coding sequence is TGTGCCTGGAGCCGGCGAGGAGCCCGTTCCGGCGGGGAGCTGTTTTTT. Encoded protein: CAWSRRGARSGGELFF. The chain joins TRBV30 to TRBJ2-2; D ambiguous. CDR3 length: 16 amino acids. The germline gives CDR1 GTSNPN, CDR2 SVGIG (reference sequence). V was cut by 3 bases and J by 7 bases, with 21 bases left in between.

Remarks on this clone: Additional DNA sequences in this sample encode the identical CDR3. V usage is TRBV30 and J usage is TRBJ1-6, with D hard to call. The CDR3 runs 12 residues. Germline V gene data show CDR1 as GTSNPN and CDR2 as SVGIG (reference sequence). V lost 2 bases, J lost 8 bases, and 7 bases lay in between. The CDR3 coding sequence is TGTGCCTGGAGTCCGGGAGATTCACCCCTCCACTTT. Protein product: CAWSPGDSPLHF.

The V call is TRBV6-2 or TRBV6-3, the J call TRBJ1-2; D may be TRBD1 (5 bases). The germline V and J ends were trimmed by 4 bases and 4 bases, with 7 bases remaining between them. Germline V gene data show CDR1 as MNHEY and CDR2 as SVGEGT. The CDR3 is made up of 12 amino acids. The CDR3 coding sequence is TGTGCCAGCAGTTCGACAGTCTATGGCTACACCTTC. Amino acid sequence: CASSSTVYGYTF.

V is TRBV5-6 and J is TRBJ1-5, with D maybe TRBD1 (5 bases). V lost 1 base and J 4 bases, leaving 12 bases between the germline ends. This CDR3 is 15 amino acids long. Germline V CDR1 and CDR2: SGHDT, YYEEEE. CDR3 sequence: CASSLTGTGNQPQHF. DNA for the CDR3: TGTGCCAGCAGCTTGACCGGGACGGGTAATCAGCCCCAGCATTTT.

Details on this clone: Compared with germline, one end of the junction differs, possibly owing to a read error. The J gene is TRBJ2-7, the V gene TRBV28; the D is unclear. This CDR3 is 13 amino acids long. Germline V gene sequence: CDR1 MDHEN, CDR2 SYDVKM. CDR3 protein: CLDRIPSSYEQYF. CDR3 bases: TGCCTTGATCGGATCCCGAGCTCCTACGAGCAGTACTTC.

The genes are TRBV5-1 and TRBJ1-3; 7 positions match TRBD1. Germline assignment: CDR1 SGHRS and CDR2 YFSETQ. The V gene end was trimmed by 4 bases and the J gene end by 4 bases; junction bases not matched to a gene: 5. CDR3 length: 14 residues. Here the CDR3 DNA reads TGCGCCAGCAGCCTACAGGGGAGCGGAAACACCATATATTTT. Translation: CASSLQGSGNTIYF.

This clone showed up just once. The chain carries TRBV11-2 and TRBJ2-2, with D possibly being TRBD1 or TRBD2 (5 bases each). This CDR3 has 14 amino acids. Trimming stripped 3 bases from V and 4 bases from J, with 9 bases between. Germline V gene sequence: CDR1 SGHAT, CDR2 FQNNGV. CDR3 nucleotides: TGTGCCAGCAGCTTCGAGGGGCGCACCGGGGAGCTGTTTTTT. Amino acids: CASSFEGRTGELFF.

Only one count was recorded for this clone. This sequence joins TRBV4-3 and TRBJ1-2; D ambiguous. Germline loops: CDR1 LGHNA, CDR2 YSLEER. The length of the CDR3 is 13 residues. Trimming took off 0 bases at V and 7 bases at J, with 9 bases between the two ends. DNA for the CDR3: TGCGCCAGCAGCCAAGATCTTCGGGGTGGCTACACCTTC. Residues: CASSQDLRGGYTF.

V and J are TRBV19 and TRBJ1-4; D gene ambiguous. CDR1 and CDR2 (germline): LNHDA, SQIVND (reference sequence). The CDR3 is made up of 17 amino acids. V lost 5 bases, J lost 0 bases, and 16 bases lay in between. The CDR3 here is CASSPRIGHSTNEKLFF. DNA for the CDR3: TGTGCCAGTAGTCCTCGAATTGGCCATTCAACTAATGAAAAACTGTTTTTT.

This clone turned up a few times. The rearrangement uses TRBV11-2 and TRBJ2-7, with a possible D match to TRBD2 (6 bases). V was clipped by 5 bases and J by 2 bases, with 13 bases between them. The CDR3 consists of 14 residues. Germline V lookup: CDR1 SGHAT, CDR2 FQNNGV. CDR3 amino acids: CASSREFGAYEQYF. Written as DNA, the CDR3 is TGTGCCAGCAGCCGGGAGTTTGGGGCCTACGAGCAGTACTTC.

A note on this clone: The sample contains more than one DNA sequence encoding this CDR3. The CDR3 spells CASSVDLNTEAFF. In nucleotides, the CDR3 is TGTGCCAGCAGCGTAGACCTAAACACTGAAGCTTTCTTT. This chain uses TRBV9 with TRBJ1-1; D uncertain. Trimming removed 0 bases from V and 2 bases from J, with 5 bases in between. Germline CDR1 and CDR2: SGDLS and YYNGEE. The CDR3 spans 13 residues.

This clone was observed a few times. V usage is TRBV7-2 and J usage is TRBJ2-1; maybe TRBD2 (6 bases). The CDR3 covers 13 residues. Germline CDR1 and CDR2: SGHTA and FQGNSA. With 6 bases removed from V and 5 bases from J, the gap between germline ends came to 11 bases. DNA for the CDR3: TGTGCCAGCAGGTCCACTAGCCACAATGAGCAGTTCTTC. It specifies CASRSTSHNEQFF.

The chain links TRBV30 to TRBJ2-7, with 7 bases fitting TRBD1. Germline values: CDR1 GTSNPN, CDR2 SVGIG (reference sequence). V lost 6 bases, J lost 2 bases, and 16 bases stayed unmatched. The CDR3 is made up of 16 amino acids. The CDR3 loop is CACYLRQGREAYEQYF. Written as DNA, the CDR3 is TGTGCCTGCTACCTACGACAGGGCCGAGAAGCCTACGAGCAGTACTTC.